This is a list of T cell receptor beta chains from one sample in a study of EBV T-cell therapy then PD-1 blockade in nasopharyngeal carcinoma. TCRdb's table, derived via immunoSEQ multiplex PCR, lists solely in-frame clones and lacks some. Here the sample spans about 20,000 clones, roughly 80% being singletons. The antigens these receptors bind are not known. Specimen: CD8+ T cells from blood, collected at roughly day 280 from a patient whose treatment included autologous EBV-specific T cells and nivolumab. These receptors all stem from a man aged 40-49 years with nasopharyngeal carcinoma. Each CDR3 is given with its conserved first and last residue. The order of the fields is V gene, D gene, CDR3 length, clone size, J gene, CDR3 protein, CDR3 DNA. A D gene is named only where the DNA matches it firmly. Only some rows state a clone size, as once, few, many or a class for expanded clones.

v_call: TRBV14; d_call: .; cdr3_length: 16; clone_size: few; j_call: TRBJ2-6; cdr3_aa: CASSQDWGSGANVLTF; cdr3_nt: TGTGCCAGCAGCCAAGATTGGGGTTCCGGGGCCAACGTCCTGACTTTC
v_call: TRBV7-3; d_call: TRBD2; cdr3_length: 17; clone_size: .; j_call: TRBJ2-1; cdr3_aa: CASSPNPRTSGVNEQFF; cdr3_nt: TGTGCCAGCAGCCCTAACCCCAGGACTAGCGGGGTGAATGAGCAGTTCTTC
v_call: TRBV15; d_call: TRBD1; cdr3_length: 15; clone_size: .; j_call: TRBJ1-2; cdr3_aa: CATSSGTGGNYGYTF; cdr3_nt: TGTGCCACCAGCAGCGGGACAGGGGGTAACTATGGCTACACCTTC
v_call: TRBV4-1; d_call: .; cdr3_length: 12; clone_size: once; j_call: TRBJ2-1; cdr3_aa: CASSPPLHEQFF; cdr3_nt: TGCGCCAGCAGCCCCCCTCTCCATGAGCAGTTCTTC
v_call: TRBV30; d_call: .; cdr3_length: 13; clone_size: .; j_call: TRBJ2-1; cdr3_aa: CAWRTTSYNEQFF; cdr3_nt: TGTGCCTGGAGGACAACTAGCTACAATGAGCAGTTCTTC
v_call: TRBV9; d_call: TRBD2; cdr3_length: 15; clone_size: .; j_call: TRBJ2-7; cdr3_aa: CASSSRGGPSYRQYF; cdr3_nt: TGCGCCAGCAGTTCGCGGGGGGGGCCCTCGTATAGGCAGTACTTC
v_call: TRBV6-2/TRBV6-3; d_call: .; cdr3_length: 13; clone_size: .; j_call: TRBJ2-1; cdr3_aa: CASSPNSYNEQFF; cdr3_nt: TGTGCCAGCAGCCCCAACTCCTACAATGAGCAGTTCTTC
v_call: TRBV4-2; d_call: .; cdr3_length: 16; clone_size: .; j_call: TRBJ2-1; cdr3_aa: CASSHLSTGAYNEQFF; cdr3_nt: TGTGCCAGCAGCCATCTGTCTACGGGGGCATACAATGAGCAGTTCTTC
v_call: TRBV6-4; d_call: TRBD1; cdr3_length: 15; clone_size: .; j_call: TRBJ2-3; cdr3_aa: CASSSSGQGGDTQYF; cdr3_nt: TGTGCCAGCAGTTCCTCGGGACAGGGGGGAGATACGCAGTATTTT
v_call: TRBV5-4; d_call: .; cdr3_length: 14; clone_size: .; j_call: TRBJ2-7; cdr3_aa: CASSLTGGNYEQYF; cdr3_nt: TGTGCCAGCAGCTTGACAGGAGGAAACTACGAGCAGTACTTC
v_call: TRBV28; d_call: .; cdr3_length: 16; clone_size: .; j_call: TRBJ1-2; cdr3_aa: CASRRPSGGPVTGYTF; cdr3_nt: TGTGCCAGCAGACGCCCCTCCGGGGGGCCCGTTACTGGCTACACCTTC
v_call: TRBV5-1; d_call: .; cdr3_length: 15; clone_size: .; j_call: TRBJ1-4; cdr3_aa: CASSLRTPTNEKLFF; cdr3_nt: TGCGCCAGCAGCTTGCGAACACCCACTAATGAAAAACTGTTTTTT
v_call: TRBV5-1; d_call: TRBD2; cdr3_length: 18; clone_size: .; j_call: TRBJ2-7; cdr3_aa: CASSVGLGLAGDTYEQYF; cdr3_nt: TGCGCCAGCAGCGTGGGCCTGGGACTAGCGGGGGACACCTACGAGCAGTACTTC
v_call: TRBV19; d_call: TRBD2; cdr3_length: 15; clone_size: few; j_call: TRBJ2-1; cdr3_aa: CASSIGPSGIYEQFF; cdr3_nt: TGTGCCAGTAGTATAGGGCCTAGCGGGATCTATGAGCAGTTCTTC
v_call: TRBV9; d_call: .; cdr3_length: 12; clone_size: .; j_call: TRBJ2-1; cdr3_aa: CASSVVRDPKFF; cdr3_nt: TGTGCCAGCAGCGTAGTGCGGGACCCCAAGTTCTTC
v_call: TRBV4-3; d_call: TRBD1; cdr3_length: 13; clone_size: .; j_call: TRBJ2-7; cdr3_aa: CASSQGQPYEQYF; cdr3_nt: TGCGCCAGCAGCCAGGGACAGCCCTACGAGCAGTACTTC
v_call: TRBV3-1/TRBV3-2; d_call: .; cdr3_length: 14; clone_size: .; j_call: TRBJ1-2; cdr3_aa: CASSPPGAAYGYTF; cdr3_nt: TGTGCCAGCAGCCCCCCCGGGGCGGCCTATGGCTACACCTTC
v_call: TRBV7-9; d_call: .; cdr3_length: 12; clone_size: .; j_call: TRBJ1-6; cdr3_aa: CASRLDNSPLHF; cdr3_nt: TGTGCCAGCAGGCTCGATAATTCACCCCTCCACTTT
v_call: TRBV7-8; d_call: .; cdr3_length: 14; clone_size: .; j_call: TRBJ2-7; cdr3_aa: CASSLGGLVYEQYF; cdr3_nt: TGTGCCAGCAGCTTAGGGGGTTTAGTATACGAGCAGTACTTC
v_call: TRBV29-1; d_call: .; cdr3_length: 15; clone_size: .; j_call: TRBJ2-7; cdr3_aa: CSVEFGGSRTYEQYF; cdr3_nt: TGCAGCGTTGAATTCGGCGGGTCTCGAACCTACGAGCAGTACTTC
v_call: TRBV7-9; d_call: TRBD1; cdr3_length: 16; clone_size: .; j_call: TRBJ1-4; cdr3_aa: CASSLPWDSENEKLFF; cdr3_nt: TGTGCCAGCAGCTTACCCTGGGACAGCGAAAATGAAAAACTGTTTTTT
v_call: TRBV7-8; d_call: TRBD1; cdr3_length: 15; clone_size: .; j_call: TRBJ1-5; cdr3_aa: CASSLDRVRNQPQHF; cdr3_nt: TGTGCCAGCAGCTTGGACAGGGTACGGAATCAGCCCCAGCATTTT
v_call: TRBV13; d_call: TRBD2; cdr3_length: 15; clone_size: .; j_call: TRBJ2-1; cdr3_aa: CASRYTAGLLDEQFF; cdr3_nt: TGTGCCAGCAGATATACCGCGGGACTATTAGATGAGCAGTTCTTC
v_call: TRBV27; d_call: TRBD2; cdr3_length: 14; clone_size: once; j_call: TRBJ2-1; cdr3_aa: CASRVGGVNNEQFF; cdr3_nt: TGTGCCAGCAGAGTGGGGGGGGTAAACAATGAGCAGTTCTTC
v_call: TRBV7-9; d_call: TRBD1; cdr3_length: 17; clone_size: .; j_call: TRBJ2-3; cdr3_aa: CASSFADRGPSTDTQYF; cdr3_nt: TGTGCCAGCAGCTTTGCCGACAGGGGACCTAGCACAGATACGCAGTATTTT
v_call: TRBV5-6; d_call: TRBD1; cdr3_length: 17; clone_size: .; j_call: TRBJ1-4; cdr3_aa: CASSSPGQTATNEKLFF; cdr3_nt: TGTGCCAGCAGCTCCCCGGGACAGACTGCAACTAATGAAAAACTGTTTTTT
v_call: TRBV27; d_call: .; cdr3_length: 13; clone_size: .; j_call: TRBJ1-1; cdr3_aa: CASSYSGNTEAFF; cdr3_nt: TGTGCCAGCAGCTACTCAGGGAACACTGAAGCTTTCTTT
v_call: TRBV27; d_call: TRBD1; cdr3_length: 14; clone_size: .; j_call: TRBJ2-7; cdr3_aa: CASRPPGTGYEQYF; cdr3_nt: TGTGCCAGCAGACCACCCGGGACAGGCTACGAGCAGTACTTC
v_call: TRBV4-3; d_call: .; cdr3_length: 15; clone_size: .; j_call: TRBJ2-1; cdr3_aa: CASSHSLRVDNEQFF; cdr3_nt: TGCGCCAGCAGCCATTCTCTCCGGGTCGACAATGAGCAGTTCTTC
v_call: TRBV12-3/TRBV12-4; d_call: .; cdr3_length: 13; clone_size: few; j_call: TRBJ1-2; cdr3_aa: CASTPPGANGYTF; cdr3_nt: TGTGCCAGCACCCCTCCGGGGGCTAATGGCTACACCTTC
v_call: TRBV5-1; d_call: .; cdr3_length: 14; clone_size: .; j_call: TRBJ2-1; cdr3_aa: CASSFRGENNEQFF; cdr3_nt: TGCGCCAGCAGCTTTCGAGGCGAGAACAATGAGCAGTTCTTC
v_call: TRBV13; d_call: .; cdr3_length: 15; clone_size: .; j_call: TRBJ2-1; cdr3_aa: CASSLGVGLYNEQFF; cdr3_nt: TGTGCCAGCAGCCTAGGGGTGGGGCTCTACAATGAGCAGTTCTTC
v_call: TRBV2; d_call: TRBD1; cdr3_length: 17; clone_size: .; j_call: TRBJ1-3; cdr3_aa: CASPGQASSVSGNTIYF; cdr3_nt: TGTGCCAGCCCGGGACAGGCCTCCTCCGTCTCTGGAAACACCATATATTTT
v_call: TRBV5-1; d_call: .; cdr3_length: 15; clone_size: .; j_call: TRBJ1-4; cdr3_aa: CASSLGQVGNEKLFF; cdr3_nt: TGCGCCAGCAGCTTGGGCCAGGTCGGGAATGAAAAACTGTTTTTT
v_call: TRBV27; d_call: .; cdr3_length: 14; clone_size: .; j_call: TRBJ2-5; cdr3_aa: CASSPGGSGETQYF; cdr3_nt: TGTGCCAGCAGTCCAGGAGGGTCCGGGGAGACCCAGTACTTC